These 6 T cell receptor beta chains were all obtained from the same sample, sequenced in a study of blood T cell repertoires in COVID-19. Some clones are missing from TCRdb's copy, which holds only in-frame ones; the method was immunoSEQ multiplex PCR. The sample shows 150,000 or so clones, 90% of them seen only once. The sequenced material came from peripheral blood. All receptors derive from a man aged 50 or older with acute or convalescent COVID-19.

The chain joins TRBV18 to TRBJ2-5, with D possibly being TRBD2 (5 bases). CDR1 and CDR2 (germline): KGHSH, LQKENI. V was trimmed by 2 bases and J by 7 bases, leaving 11 bases between them. The CDR3 covers 13 residues. CDR3 bases: TGTGCCAGCTCACCAAACGAGGCGGGGACCCAGTACTTC. It yields the protein CASSPNEAGTQYF. Supplemented by reference TRBV18 and TRBJ2-5, the full variable domain reads NAGVMQNPRHLVRRRGQEARLRCSPMKGHSHVYWYRQLPEEGLKFMVYLQKENIIDESGMPKERFSAEFPKEGPSILRIQQVVRGDSAAYFCASSPNEAGTQYFGPGTRLLVL.

CDR3 DNA: TGTGCCAGCAGCGACGGGTTCACAGATACGCAGTATTTT. Its protein product is CASSDGFTDTQYF. The J gene is TRBJ2-3, the V gene TRBV9, with D unresolved. Trimming removed 3 bases at V and 2 bases at J, with 7 bases between. CDR3 length equals 13 residues. Germline assignment: CDR1 SGDLS and CDR2 YYNGEE.

The chain is built from TRBV2 and TRBJ1-5; D is unresolved. With 8 bases removed from V and 0 bases from J, the gap between germline ends came to 14 bases. This CDR3 contains 15 residues. The germline CDR1 and CDR2 sequences are SNHLY and FYNNEI. CDR3 bases: TGTGCCAGCCGTCGGGAGGCAGCTAGCAATCAGCCCCAGCATTTT. Translating it yields CASRREAASNQPQHF.

The gene calls are TRBV27 and TRBJ1-2, with a weak D call TRBD1 (6 bases). Between the trimmed V and J ends, which lost 5 bases and 5 bases, there was a span of 18 bases. Germline lookup yields CDR1 MNHEY and CDR2 SMNVEV (reference sequence). CDR3 length: 15 residues. The DNA for the CDR3 is TGTGCCAGCAGTGCTGGACAGCAATGGGGATATGGCTACACCTTC. Its protein product is CASSAGQQWGYGYTF.

This clone was seen only once. The V call is TRBV30, the J call TRBJ1-2, with 8 bases fitting TRBD1. V was clipped by 1 base and J by 4 bases; unmatched bases: 5. The CDR3 length is 14 residues. Germline CDR1 is GTSNPN and CDR2 is SVGIG (reference sequence). CDR3 coding DNA: TGTGCCTGGAGTGCCTTCGACAGGGGCTATGGCTACACCTTC. Its protein product is CAWSAFDRGYGYTF.

This sequence joins TRBV10-2 and TRBJ1-1, with 7 nucleotides matching TRBD1. V lost 8 bases, J lost 0 bases, and 3 bases stayed unmatched. This CDR3 is 13 amino acids long. In germline, CDR1 is WSHSY, CDR2 SAAADI. CDR3 region: CASQGQLNTEAFF. The CDR3 region has the DNA TGCGCCAGCCAGGGACAGCTGAACACTGAAGCTTTCTTT.